The rows below give T cell receptor beta chains drawn from one sample of a study of cytomegalovirus exposure and HLA in healthy donors. This table comes from immunoSEQ multiplex PCR, and its TCRdb copy is limited to in-frame clones, with some not included. The sample carries about 95,000 clones, 85% recorded once. The sequenced material came from PBMCs. The receptor source for this set is a man between 18 and 29 years old in good health and CMV-seropositive. Both conserved end residues are part of each CDR3. A D gene is named only where the DNA matches it firmly. Clone size is stated in some rows and not others, as once, few, many or a class when expanded.

d_call | j_call | v_call | clone_size | cdr3_nt | cdr3_aa
. | TRBJ2-7 | TRBV11-2 | . | TGTGCCAGCAGCTCCCTCCACGGGGAGCTGCACGAGCAGTACTTC | CASSSLHGELHEQYF
TRBD1 | TRBJ1-1 | TRBV30 | . | TGTGCCTGGAGTCGACAGGGGGAAACTGAAGCTTTCTTT | CAWSRQGETEAFF
TRBD2 | TRBJ2-1 | TRBV4-1 | . | TGCGCCAGCAGCCAAGCTGGAGGGAGGGCCCAAAATGAGCAGTTCTTC | CASSQAGGRAQNEQFF
. | TRBJ1-2 | TRBV28 | . | TGTGCCAGCCAAGGGAGGGCTTACTATGGCTACACCTTC | CASQGRAYYGYTF
. | TRBJ1-5 | TRBV12-1 | . | TGTGCCAGCAGCTTGGACAGGAAGGGTCAGCCCCAGCATTTT | CASSLDRKGQPQHF
. | TRBJ2-3 | TRBV13 | . | TGTGCCAGCAGCCAGAGCACAGATACGCAGTATTTT | CASSQSTDTQYF
TRBD2 | TRBJ2-5 | TRBV7-2 | once | TGTGCCAGCAGCTTACGACTAGCGGGAGAGACCCAGTACTTC | CASSLRLAGETQYF
TRBD2 | TRBJ2-5 | TRBV2 | . | TGTGCCAGCAGTGTCGGCGGGAGGCAGACCCAGTACTTC | CASSVGGRQTQYF
. | TRBJ2-2 | TRBV10-1 | . | TGCGCCAGCAGTGGCGGGACAGTTGGGTCCGGGGAGCTGTTTTTT | CASSGGTVGSGELFF
. | TRBJ1-1 | TRBV12-5 | . | TGTGCTAGTGGTTTCGGGGACACTGAAGCTTTCTTT | CASGFGDTEAFF
TRBD1 | TRBJ2-5 | TRBV6-6 | . | TGTGCCAGCAGTTATTTTGGGACAGGGGGGCAAGAGACCCAGTACTTC | CASSYFGTGGQETQYF
TRBD2 | TRBJ2-1 | TRBV5-1 | once | TGCGCCAGCAGCTTCCTCGGGGGGGGAGCGGGAGTGGGGAAAAGCTCCTACAATGAGCAGTTCTTC | CASSFLGGGAGVGKSSYNEQFF
. | TRBJ1-1 | TRBV6-1 | . | TGTGCCAGCAGTGAACATGGGGCTTTAGGCACTGAAGCTTTCTTT | CASSEHGALGTEAFF
. | TRBJ1-2 | TRBV5-6 | . | TGTGCCAGCAGCTTGGACAGCCACTATGGCTACACCTTC | CASSLDSHYGYTF
. | TRBJ1-1 | TRBV6-5 | . | TGTGCCAGCAGTTACTCGAAAAGGGGGAACACTGAAGCTTTCTTT | CASSYSKRGNTEAFF
. | TRBJ1-1 | TRBV7-2 | few | TGTGCCAGCAGCTTAGTCCGGTTGAACACTGAAGCTTTCTTT | CASSLVRLNTEAFF
TRBD2 | TRBJ2-1 | TRBV28 | . | TGTGCCAGCAGTTTGCGCGGGGGAAACAATGAGCAGTTCTTC | CASSLRGGNNEQFF
TRBD1 | TRBJ1-5 | TRBV5-1 | once | TGCGCCAGCAGCTGGACAGGGTCGGGCAATCAGCCCCAGCATTTT | CASSWTGSGNQPQHF
. | TRBJ2-1 | TRBV6-5 | . | TGTGCCAGCACCGGAGGGGTAGGGTACAATGAGCAGTTCTTC | CASTGGVGYNEQFF
TRBD1 | TRBJ1-5 | TRBV27 | . | TGTGCCAGCAGCCCAGGGGGTGGAAATCAGCCCCAGCATTTT | CASSPGGGNQPQHF
TRBD1 | TRBJ1-4 | TRBV12-5 | . | TGTGCTAGTGGTTCCCCGGGGACAGGGTGGGAAAATGAAAAACTGTTTTTT | CASGSPGTGWENEKLFF
. | TRBJ2-5 | TRBV5-4 | . | TGTGCCAGCAGCTCCAGAGAGACCCAGTACTTC | CASSSRETQYF
. | TRBJ1-4 | TRBV19 | . | TGTGCCAGTAGTTCCCTTGACAGGTGGGAAAAACTGTTTTTT | CASSSLDRWEKLFF
. | TRBJ1-3 | TRBV5-1 | . | TGCGCCAGCAGCTTGGCCGGTAGCTCCCGAGGCGGAAACACCATATATTTT | CASSLAGSSRGGNTIYF
. | TRBJ2-3 | TRBV12-5 | . | TGTGCTAGTGGTTTCTTATATGATACGCAGTATTTT | CASGFLYDTQYF
TRBD1 | TRBJ1-1 | TRBV2 | . | TGTGCCAGCAGTGAAGCAAAGACAGGGGGCGAAGCTTTCTTT | CASSEAKTGGEAFF
. | TRBJ1-2 | TRBV7-9 | . | TGTGCCAGCAGCTTAGGTACAGGGCCCTTAGATGGCTACACCTTC | CASSLGTGPLDGYTF
TRBD2 | TRBJ2-3 | TRBV27 | . | TGTGCCAGCACTACGGGACTAGCGGGGCTGGAGGGTGGCACAGATACGCAGTATTTT | CASTTGLAGLEGGTDTQYF
. | TRBJ1-3 | TRBV13 | . | TGTGCCAGCAGCTTAGGGCACGGGGATTCCTCTGGAAACACCATATATTTT | CASSLGHGDSSGNTIYF
TRBD1 | TRBJ1-4 | TRBV11-2 | . | TGTGCCAGCAGCTTATACCTCGGGACAGAAAGGGAAAAACTGTTTTTT | CASSLYLGTEREKLFF
TRBD2 | TRBJ2-1 | TRBV5-1 | . | TGCGCCAACAACGAGGTAGGTAGCGGGCCTTTGTACGAGTTCTTC | CANNEVGSGPLYEFF
TRBD1 | TRBJ1-1 | TRBV2 | . | TGTGCCAGCAGGAGGACAGGGCTTGTGAACACTGAAGCTTTCTTT | CASRRTGLVNTEAFF
. | TRBJ2-1 | TRBV29-1 | . | TGCAGCGTTGAGCTAGCGCCGAATGAGCAGTTCTTC | CSVELAPNEQFF
TRBD2 | TRBJ2-7 | TRBV6-5 | . | TGTGCCAGCAGTTACTCGAGAGCGGGAGAGGGCGAGCAGTACTTC | CASSYSRAGEGEQYF
. | TRBJ1-1 | TRBV27 | few | TGTGCCAGCAGCCCACTGCTGAGCACTGAAGCTTTCTTT | CASSPLLSTEAFF
. | TRBJ2-7 | TRBV7-9 | few | TGTGCCAGCAGCGCCGGGACACCGAAAGAGTACTTC | CASSAGTPKEYF
TRBD1 | TRBJ2-1 | TRBV6-1 | once | TGTGAGGTCCAGGGGGCCGGGGATGAGCAGTTCTTC | CEVQGAGDEQFF
. | TRBJ1-5 | TRBV6-5 | . | TGTGCCAGCAGTGAGCGAAATCAGCCCCAGCATTTT | CASSERNQPQHF
TRBD2 | TRBJ2-7 | TRBV27 | few | TGTGCCAGCAGTTTATCGACTAGCGGGCTCTCCTACGAGCAGTACTTC | CASSLSTSGLSYEQYF
TRBD1 | TRBJ2-1 | TRBV6-4 | . | TGTGCCAGCAGTGACTCCCAGGGGGCCCGACTGTTCTTC | CASSDSQGARLFF
TRBD1 | TRBJ1-2 | TRBV27 | . | TGTGCCAGCAGTTTATCCTTGACAGGGTTCTCCTATGGCTACACCTTC | CASSLSLTGFSYGYTF
TRBD1 | TRBJ1-2 | TRBV28 | . | TGTGCCAGCAGTTCCGGGACAGCGAGGGTCAGCTACACCTTC | CASSSGTARVSYTF
TRBD2 | TRBJ2-2 | TRBV7-9 | . | TGTGCCAGCAGCACCGGGACTAGTGACACCGGGGAGCTGTTTTTT | CASSTGTSDTGELFF
TRBD1 | TRBJ2-1 | TRBV5-3 | . | TGTGCCAGAAGCGGATCAGGGGGGACAGGGGTTTTCGAGCAGTTCTTC | CARSGSGGTGVFEQFF
TRBD2 | TRBJ2-3 | TRBV5-4 | . | TGTGCCAGCAGTCTTCGACTAGCGGAGGGGACAGATACGCAGTATTTT | CASSLRLAEGTDTQYF
. | TRBJ1-1 | TRBV5-1 | once | TGCGCCAGCAGCTTGGCGGGCGGGGAAAACACTGAAGCTTTCTTT | CASSLAGGENTEAFF
. | TRBJ1-3 | TRBV7-8 | once | TGTGCCAGCAGCCGACAGCCCTCTGGAAACACCATATATTTT | CASSRQPSGNTIYF
. | TRBJ2-7 | TRBV6-5 | . | TGTGCCAGCAGTCTTACCGGGACACCGACCTACGAGCAGTACTTC | CASSLTGTPTYEQYF
TRBD2 | TRBJ2-5 | TRBV6-1 | . | TGTGCCAGCAGCAAGCGGGAGTTGCAGCAAGAGACCCAGTACTTC | CASSKRELQQETQYF
TRBD1 | TRBJ1-1 | TRBV6-5 | . | TGTGCCAGCAGTTTAGGGGGCGCGAACACTGAAGCTTTCTTT | CASSLGGANTEAFF
. | TRBJ2-3 | TRBV11-2 | . | TGTGCCAGCAGCTTATACAGCCCAACAGATACGCAGTATTTT | CASSLYSPTDTQYF
TRBD1 | TRBJ2-7 | TRBV7-8 | once | TGTGCCAGCAGCTTAGCGCTGGACAGGGGATATCACTTC | CASSLALDRGYHF
. | TRBJ1-4 | TRBV6-5 | . | TGTGCCAGCAGCCCCACAGGGATTGGAGAAAAACTGTTTTTT | CASSPTGIGEKLFF
. | TRBJ2-7 | TRBV18 | . | TGTGCCAGCTCACCAAGAGGACAGAACTACGAGCAGTACTTC | CASSPRGQNYEQYF
. | TRBJ2-7 | TRBV27 | . | TGTGCCAGCAGTTTAGCCCGGGTGTCCTACGAGCAGTACTTC | CASSLARVSYEQYF